The source of this T cell receptor (beta chain) is a study of shared T cell receptors in the human thymus. Data came from immunoSEQ multiplex PCR; TCRdb stores just in-frame clones and leaves some out. The data show hundreds of thousands of clones, with around 87% seen just once and just under 0.0095% held by the top ten. Germline CDR1 and CDR2: SGHKS and YYEKEE (reference sequence). Trimming cost V 3 bases and J 2 bases, with 9 bases left between them. This CDR3 contains 14 residues. This sample also belongs to another study, concerning human thymus T cells.

The clonotype originates from a boy in the first two years of life with a congenital heart defect. Sequenced sample: thymocytes. This chain connects TRBV5-5 to TRBJ1-5; tentative D call: TRBD1 (5 bases). The CDR3 DNA sequence: TGTGCCAGCAGCTCAACACAGGGCAATCAGCCCCAGCATTTT. This sequence encodes CASSSTQGNQPQHF.